The source of this TCR beta chain is a study of cytomegalovirus exposure and HLA in healthy donors. It was with 60 Vbeta and 13 Jbeta primers that the PCR ran. The data were produced by immunoSEQ multiplex PCR, yet TCRdb's version contains in-frame clones alone and is incomplete. The sample consists of more than 150,000 clones, about 80% of them appearing once. Trimming took 0 bases from V and 5 from J, leaving 7 bases between them. CDR1 and CDR2 (germline): WNHNN, SYGVQD (reference sequence). The CDR3 contains 13 residues. Whole-study findings and limits: Later analysis revealed greater clonal expansion in HLA-associated TCR beta chains than in equally common others.

This clone was detected only a few times. Antigen specificity is unknown. The receptor comes from a woman in her 30s in good health and CMV-seronegative. Input material: PBMCs. This sequence joins TRBV10-1 and TRBJ1-1, with a weak D call TRBD1 (5 bases). The CDR3 sequence is CASSESGGTEAFF. The DNA of the CDR3 is TGCGCCAGCAGTGAGTCGGGGGGGACTGAAGCTTTCTTT.